This TCR beta chain originates from a study of cytomegalovirus exposure and HLA in healthy donors. The CDR3 sequence is 14 residues long. With 5 bases clipped from V and 3 bases from J, the junction kept 3 bases outside the gene matches. CDR1 is SQVTM and CDR2 is ANQGSEA in the germline V gene. The PCR used 60 Vbeta and 13 Jbeta primers. Assay: immunoSEQ multiplex PCR; the TCRdb copy retains only in-frame clones and omits some. The sample carries roughly 130,000 clones, 55% to 75% recorded once. Sequenced material: PBMCs. The chain joins TRBV29-1 to TRBJ2-3, with 12 bases that match TRBD2. This TCR derives from a man younger than 40 in good health and CMV-seropositive. CDR3 in amino acids: CSVRTSGMTDTQYF. The CDR3 nucleotides read TGCAGCGTTCGGACTAGCGGGATGACAGATACGCAGTATTTT.